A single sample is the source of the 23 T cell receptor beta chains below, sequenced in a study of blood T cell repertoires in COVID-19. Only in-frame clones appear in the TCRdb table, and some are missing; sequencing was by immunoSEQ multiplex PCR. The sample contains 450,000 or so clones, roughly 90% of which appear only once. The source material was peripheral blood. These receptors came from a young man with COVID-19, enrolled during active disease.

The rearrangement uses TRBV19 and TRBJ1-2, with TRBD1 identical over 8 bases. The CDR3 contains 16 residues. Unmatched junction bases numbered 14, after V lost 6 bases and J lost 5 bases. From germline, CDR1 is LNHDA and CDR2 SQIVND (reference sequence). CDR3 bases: TGTGCCAGTAGCAAAAGGGTAGGACAGGGCGGGTATGGCTACACCTTC. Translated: CASSKRVGQGGYGYTF.

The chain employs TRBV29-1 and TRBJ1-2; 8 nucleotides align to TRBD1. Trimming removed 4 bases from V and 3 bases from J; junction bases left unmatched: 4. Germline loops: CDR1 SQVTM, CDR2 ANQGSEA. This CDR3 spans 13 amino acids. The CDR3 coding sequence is TGCAGCGTTGTGTCAGGGGGCGACTATGGCTACACCTTC. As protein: CSVVSGGDYGYTF.

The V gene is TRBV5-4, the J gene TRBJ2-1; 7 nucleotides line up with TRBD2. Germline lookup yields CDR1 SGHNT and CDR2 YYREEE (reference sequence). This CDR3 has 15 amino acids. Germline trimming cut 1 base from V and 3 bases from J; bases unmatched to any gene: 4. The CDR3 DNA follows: TGTGCCAGCAGCTTGAAAGGGAGGGACTACAATGAGCAGTTCTTC. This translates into CASSLKGRDYNEQFF.

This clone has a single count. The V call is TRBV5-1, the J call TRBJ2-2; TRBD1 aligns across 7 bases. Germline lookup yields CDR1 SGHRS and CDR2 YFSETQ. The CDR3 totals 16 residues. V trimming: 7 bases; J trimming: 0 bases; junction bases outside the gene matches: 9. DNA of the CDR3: TGCGCCAGCCAACAAACAGGGGCTGCGAACACCGGGGAGCTGTTTTTT. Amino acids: CASQQTGAANTGELFF.

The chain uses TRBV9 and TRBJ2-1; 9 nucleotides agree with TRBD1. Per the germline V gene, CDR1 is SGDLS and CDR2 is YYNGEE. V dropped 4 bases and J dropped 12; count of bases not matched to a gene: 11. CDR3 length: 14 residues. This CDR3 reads CASSPQTDRGGQFF. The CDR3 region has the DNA TGTGCCAGCAGCCCACAAACGGACAGGGGTGGGCAGTTCTTC. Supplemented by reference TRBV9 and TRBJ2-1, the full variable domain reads DSGVTQTPKHLITATGQRVTLRCSPRSGDLSVYWYQQSLDQGLQFLIQYYNGEERAKGNILERFSAQQFPDLHSELNLSSLELGDSALYFCASSPQTDRGGQFFGPGTRLTVL.

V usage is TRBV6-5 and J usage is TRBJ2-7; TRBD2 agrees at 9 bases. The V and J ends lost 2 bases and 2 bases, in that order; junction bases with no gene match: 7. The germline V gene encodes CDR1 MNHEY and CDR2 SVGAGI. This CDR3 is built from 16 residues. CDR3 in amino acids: CASSYPRTSETYEQYF. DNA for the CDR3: TGTGCCAGCAGTTACCCCCGGACTAGCGAGACCTACGAGCAGTACTTC.

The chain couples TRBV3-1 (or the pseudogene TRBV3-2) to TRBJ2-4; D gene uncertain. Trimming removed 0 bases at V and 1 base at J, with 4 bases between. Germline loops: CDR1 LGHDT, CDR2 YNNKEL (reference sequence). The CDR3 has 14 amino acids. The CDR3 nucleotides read TGTGCCAGCAGCCAAGAACTCGCCAAAAACATTCAGTACTTC. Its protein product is CASSQELAKNIQYF.

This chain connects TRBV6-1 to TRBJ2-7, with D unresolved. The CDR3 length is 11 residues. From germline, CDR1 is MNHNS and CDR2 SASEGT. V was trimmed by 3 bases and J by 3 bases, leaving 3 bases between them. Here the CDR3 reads CASSDNYEQYF. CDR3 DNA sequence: TGTGCCAGCAGTGACAACTACGAGCAGTACTTC.

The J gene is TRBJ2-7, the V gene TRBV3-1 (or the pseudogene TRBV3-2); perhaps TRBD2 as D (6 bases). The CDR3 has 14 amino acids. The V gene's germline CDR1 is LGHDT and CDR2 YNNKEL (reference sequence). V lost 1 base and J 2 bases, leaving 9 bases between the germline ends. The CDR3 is CASSQGWGAYEQYF. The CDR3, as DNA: TGTGCCAGCAGCCAAGGTTGGGGGGCCTACGAGCAGTACTTC.

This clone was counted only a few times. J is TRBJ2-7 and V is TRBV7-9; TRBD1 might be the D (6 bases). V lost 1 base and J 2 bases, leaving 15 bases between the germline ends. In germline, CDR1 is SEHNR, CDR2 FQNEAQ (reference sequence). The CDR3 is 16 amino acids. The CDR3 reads CASSLEVGTQAYEQYF. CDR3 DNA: TGTGCCAGCAGCTTAGAGGTGGGGACACAAGCCTACGAGCAGTACTTC.

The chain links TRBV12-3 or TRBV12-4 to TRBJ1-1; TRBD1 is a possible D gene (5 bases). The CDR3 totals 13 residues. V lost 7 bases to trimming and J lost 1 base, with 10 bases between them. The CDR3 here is CASTADRNTEAFF. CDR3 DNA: TGTGCCAGCACCGCAGACAGGAACACTGAAGCTTTCTTT.

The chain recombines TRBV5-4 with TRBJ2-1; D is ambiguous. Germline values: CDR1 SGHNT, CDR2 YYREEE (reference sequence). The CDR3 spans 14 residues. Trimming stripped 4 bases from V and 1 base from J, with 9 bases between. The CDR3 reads CASSHQDSYNEQFF. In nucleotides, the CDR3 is TGTGCCAGCAGCCACCAGGATTCCTACAATGAGCAGTTCTTC.

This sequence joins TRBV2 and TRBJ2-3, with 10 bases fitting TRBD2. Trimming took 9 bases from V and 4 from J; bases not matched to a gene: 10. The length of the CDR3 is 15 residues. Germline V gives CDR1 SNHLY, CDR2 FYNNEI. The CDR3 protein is CASQREGMVADTQYF. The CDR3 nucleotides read TGTGCCAGTCAGCGGGAGGGAATGGTGGCAGATACGCAGTATTTT.

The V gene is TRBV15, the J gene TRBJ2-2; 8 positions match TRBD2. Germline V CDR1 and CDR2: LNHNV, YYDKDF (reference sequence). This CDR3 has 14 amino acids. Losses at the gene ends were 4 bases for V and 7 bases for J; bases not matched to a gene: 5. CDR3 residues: CATSMTGGDGELFF. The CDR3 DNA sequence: TGTGCCACCAGCATGACCGGGGGGGACGGGGAGCTGTTTTTT.

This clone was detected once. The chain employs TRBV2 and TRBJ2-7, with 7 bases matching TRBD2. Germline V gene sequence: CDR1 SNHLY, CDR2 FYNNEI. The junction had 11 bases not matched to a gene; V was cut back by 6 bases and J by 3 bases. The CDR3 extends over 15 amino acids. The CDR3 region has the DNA TGTGCCAGCAGGTACCTAGCGGCCAGGGACTACGAGCAGTACTTC. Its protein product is CASRYLAARDYEQYF.

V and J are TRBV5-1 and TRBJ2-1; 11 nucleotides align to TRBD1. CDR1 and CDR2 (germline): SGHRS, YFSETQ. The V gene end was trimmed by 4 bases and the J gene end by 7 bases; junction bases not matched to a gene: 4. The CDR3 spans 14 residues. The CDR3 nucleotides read TGCGCCAGCAGCGGGGGACAGGGGGTGAATGAGCAGTTCTTC. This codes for CASSGGQGVNEQFF.

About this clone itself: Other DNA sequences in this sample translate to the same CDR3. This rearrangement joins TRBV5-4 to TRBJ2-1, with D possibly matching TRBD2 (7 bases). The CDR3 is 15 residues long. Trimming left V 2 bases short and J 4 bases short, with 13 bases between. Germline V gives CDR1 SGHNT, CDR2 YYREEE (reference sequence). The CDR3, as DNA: TGTGCCAGCAGCTTAGACCGGGGGGCGTACAATGAGCAGTTCTTC. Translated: CASSLDRGAYNEQFF.

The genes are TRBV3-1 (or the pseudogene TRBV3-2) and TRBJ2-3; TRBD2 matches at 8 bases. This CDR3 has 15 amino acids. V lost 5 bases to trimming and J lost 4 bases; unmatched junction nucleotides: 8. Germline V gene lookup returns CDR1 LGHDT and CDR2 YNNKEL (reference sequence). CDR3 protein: CASSWSSGSSDTQYF. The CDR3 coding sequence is TGTGCCAGCAGCTGGTCTAGCGGGTCGTCAGATACGCAGTATTTT.

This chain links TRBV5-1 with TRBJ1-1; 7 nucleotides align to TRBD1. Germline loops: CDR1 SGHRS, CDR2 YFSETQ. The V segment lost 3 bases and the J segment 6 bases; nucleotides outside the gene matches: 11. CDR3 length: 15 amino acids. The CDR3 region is CASSSSPGQLSEAFF. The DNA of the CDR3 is TGCGCCAGCAGCTCGAGTCCGGGACAGTTGTCTGAAGCTTTCTTT.

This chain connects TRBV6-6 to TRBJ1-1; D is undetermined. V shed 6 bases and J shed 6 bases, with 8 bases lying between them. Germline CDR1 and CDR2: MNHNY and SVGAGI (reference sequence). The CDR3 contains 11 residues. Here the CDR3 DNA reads TGTGCCAGCAGCGAGCGCGCTGAAGCTTTCTTT. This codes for CASSERAEAFF.

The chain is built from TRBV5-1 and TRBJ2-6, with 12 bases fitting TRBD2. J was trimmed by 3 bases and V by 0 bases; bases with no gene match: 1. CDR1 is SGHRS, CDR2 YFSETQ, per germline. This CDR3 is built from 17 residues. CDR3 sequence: CASSLGLAGVGANVLTF. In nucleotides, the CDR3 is TGCGCCAGCAGCTTGGGACTAGCGGGAGTTGGGGCCAACGTCCTGACTTTC. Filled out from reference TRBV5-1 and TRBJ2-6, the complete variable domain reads KAGVTQTPRYLIKTRGQQVTLSCSPISGHRSVSWYQQTPGQGLQFLFEYFSETQRNKGNFPGRFSGRQFSNSRSEMNVSTLELGDSALYLCASSLGLAGVGANVLTFGAGSRLTVL.

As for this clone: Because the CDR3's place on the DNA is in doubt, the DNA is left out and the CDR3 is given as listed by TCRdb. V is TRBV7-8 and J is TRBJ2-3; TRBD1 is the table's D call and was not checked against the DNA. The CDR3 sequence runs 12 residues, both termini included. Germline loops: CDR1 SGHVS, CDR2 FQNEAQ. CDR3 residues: CASSLVGQGTHF.

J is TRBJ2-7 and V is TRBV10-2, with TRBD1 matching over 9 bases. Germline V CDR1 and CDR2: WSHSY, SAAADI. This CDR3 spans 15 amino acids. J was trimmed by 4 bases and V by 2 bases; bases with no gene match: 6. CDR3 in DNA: TGCGCCAGCAGTGAGGGTGGGACAGGGTTATACGAGCAGTACTTC. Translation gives CASSEGGTGLYEQYF.